This T cell receptor (beta chain) emerged from a study of radiotherapy plus CTLA-4 blockade in lung cancer. Measured with immunoSEQ multiplex PCR; TCRdb has only the in-frame clones, and not every one. There are some 110,000 clones in the sample; about four fifths occur only once, and approximately 3.5% lies in the top ten. The length of the CDR3 is 18 residues. The ends lost 1 base at V and 1 base at J; junction bases unmatched: 12. Germline lookup yields CDR1 SGHRS and CDR2 YFSETQ. The sequence was collected from a human donor with non-small cell lung cancer that progressed on radiotherapy plus ipilimumab. Some clones in this sample may be carry-over from other donors' samples. This chain joins TRBV5-1 and TRBJ1-1, with 8 nucleotides matching TRBD1. The sample here was peripheral blood, taken from a patient treated with radiotherapy plus ipilimumab. The CDR3 protein is CASSLLDRERFRNTEAFF. The DNA of the CDR3 is TGCGCCAGCAGCTTGCTGGACAGGGAGAGGTTCCGGAACACTGAAGCTTTCTTT.